This T cell receptor (beta chain) was recovered during a study of shared clonotypes between healthy human individuals. Study information: There were three CD4 naive, three CD4 memory, two CD8 naive and one CD8 memory plates per donor.

Researchers ran the assay at a deep level. Assay used: immunoSEQ multiplex PCR; TCRdb lists only in-frame clones, some missing. This table holds approximately 1.5 million clones, about 98% found once. Study donors comprised healthy, HIV-negative adults devoid of recent acute infection or vaccination. Nashville, Tennessee was home to all donors, each a Caucasian adult. The CDR3 covers 14 residues. Trimming at V came to 5 bases and at J to 2 bases, leaving 6 bases not matched to a gene. Per the germline V gene, CDR1 is SGHVS and CDR2 is FQNEAQ. The sequenced material came from naive CD4+ T cells sorted from blood. Regarding subset: CD45RA+ positively selected. The chain is built from TRBV7-8 and TRBJ2-7; 7 bases align to TRBD1. This TCR derives from a man aged 30-40 years in good health. The CDR3 sequence is CASSKGQSTYEQYF. CDR3 DNA sequence: TGTGCCAGCAGCAAGGGACAGTCCACCTACGAGCAGTACTTC.